The TCR beta chain under discussion was sequenced for a study of T cells after posttransplantation cyclophosphamide. Study-level results: Later blood repertoires were often dominated by clones from the donor CD8+ memory compartment. TRB overlap between skin or GI tissue T cells and blood was limited. After PTCy, TRB diversity resembled that of CNI/methotrexate controls.

On this clone itself: The antigen remains unidentified.

The related graft donor's blood sample was taken on the day of bone marrow donation. The data were produced by immunoSEQ multiplex PCR, yet TCRdb's version contains in-frame clones alone and is incomplete. The sample lists about 50,000 clones, approximately 94% seen once, with 2.9% in the top ten. Trimming pared 6 bases from V and 1 base from J, leaving 9 bases between. Germline CDR1 is MDHEN and CDR2 is SYDVKM. The CDR3 has 13 amino acids. Material for sequencing was PBMCs. V gene TRBV28 combines with J gene TRBJ1-2, with D possibly being TRBD1 (6 bases). The receptor was isolated from a woman in her twenties or thirties in good health and a related stem cell transplant donor. CDR3 nucleotide sequence: TGTGCCAGCAGGGACAGCAGTAACTATGGCTACACCTTC. Its protein product is CASRDSSNYGYTF.